This passage covers 28 T cell receptor beta chains from one sample sequenced in a study of blood T cell repertoires in COVID-19. Clones were sequenced by immunoSEQ multiplex PCR, and TCRdb holds only the in-frame ones, with some missing. The table shows 110,000 or so clones, with about 85% occurring only once. Input material: peripheral blood. The source is a woman in her 70s with acute or convalescent COVID-19.

V gene TRBV15 combines with J gene TRBJ1-5, with 9 positions matching TRBD1. With V trimmed by 2 bases and J by 3 bases, 14 bases remained unmatched. Germline CDR1 LNHNV, CDR2 YYDKDF (reference sequence). The CDR3 has 19 amino acids. In nucleotides, the CDR3 is TGTGCCACCAGCAGACGAAGGGACCAAGGGACAGGGAACAATCAGCCCCAGCATTTT. Its translation: CATSRRRDQGTGNNQPQHF.

The chain links TRBV18 to TRBJ2-3; 12 bases align to TRBD2. V lost 4 bases and J lost 6; bases outside the gene matches: 8. The germline V gene encodes CDR1 KGHSH and CDR2 LQKENI. The CDR3 totals 16 residues. The chain's CDR3 is CASSRPGLAGGDTQYF. The CDR3 region has the DNA TGTGCCAGCTCACGACCGGGCCTAGCGGGGGGGGATACGCAGTATTTT.

V usage is TRBV11-1 and J usage is TRBJ1-2, with D maybe TRBD1 (6 bases). The CDR3 covers 16 residues. CDR1 SGHAT and CDR2 FQDESV come from the germline V gene (reference sequence). Trimming left V 4 bases short and J 4 bases short, with 19 bases between. The CDR3 loop is CASSSGRGFKGYGYTF. The CDR3 DNA reads TGTGCCAGCAGCTCCGGCAGGGGCTTCAAGGGCTATGGCTACACCTTC.

This clone came up a few times. The rearrangement links TRBV7-6 to TRBJ2-3; 9 bases align to TRBD2. Germline CDR1 is SGHVS and CDR2 is FNYEAQ. The ends lost 1 base at V and 4 bases at J; junction bases unmatched: 6. CDR3 length: 16 residues. CDR3 bases: TGTGCCAGCAGCTTAGGCACGACTAGCGGCCCAGATACGCAGTATTTT. This codes for CASSLGTTSGPDTQYF.

The genes are TRBV7-9 and TRBJ1-6, with a weak D call TRBD1 (6 bases). Germline V gives CDR1 SEHNR, CDR2 FQNEAQ (reference sequence). Trimming stripped 8 bases from V and 9 bases from J, with 20 bases between. The CDR3 totals 15 residues. The CDR3 DNA is TGTGCCAGCCGACCAATCCAGGGGATGGGTTCACCCCTCCACTTT. As protein: CASRPIQGMGSPLHF.

The rearrangement links TRBV30 to TRBJ2-2; D gene unclear. Trimming stripped 1 base from V and 4 bases from J, with 7 bases between. This CDR3 spans 13 amino acids. The germline V gene has CDR1 GTSNPN and CDR2 SVGIG (reference sequence). CDR3 residues: CAWSALGTGELFF. DNA for the CDR3: TGTGCCTGGAGTGCCCTAGGCACCGGGGAGCTGTTTTTT.

This CDR3 reads CASANFYGYTF. Here the CDR3 DNA reads TGTGCCAGCGCGAACTTCTATGGCTACACCTTC. The rearrangement links TRBV28 to TRBJ1-2; D is unclear. Germline-derived CDR1 and CDR2 are MDHEN and SYDVKM. The CDR3 length is 11 residues. Trimming removed 8 bases at V and 4 bases at J, with 8 bases between.

This clone was seen a handful of times. CDR3 sequence: CASSQEDSSRAFF. CDR3 DNA sequence: TGTGCCAGCAGCCAGGAAGACAGTTCCAGAGCTTTCTTT. This rearrangement joins TRBV3-1 (or the pseudogene TRBV3-2) to TRBJ1-1, with D possibly matching TRBD1 (5 bases). CDR3 length equals 13 residues. With 3 bases removed from V and 10 bases from J, the gap between germline ends came to 15 bases. In germline, CDR1 is LGHDT, CDR2 YNNKEL (reference sequence).

The chain carries TRBV5-4 and TRBJ1-2, with a tentative D call TRBD1 (6 bases). The CDR3 extends over 12 amino acids. Per the germline V gene, CDR1 is SGHNT and CDR2 is YYREEE (reference sequence). Between the trimmed V and J ends, which lost 1 base and 12 bases, there was a span of 13 bases. The CDR3 here is CASSLKQGWDTF. CDR3 DNA sequence: TGTGCCAGCAGCTTGAAACAGGGATGGGACACCTTC. Based on the CDR3 plus reference TRBV5-4 and TRBJ1-2, the full variable domain is ETGVTQSPTHLIKTRGQQVTLRCSSQSGHNTVSWYQQALGQGPQFIFQYYREEENGRGNFPPRFSGLQFPNYSSELNVNALELDDSALYLCASSLKQGWDTFGSGTRLTVV.

The CDR3 is CASTYRGQHNEKLFF. CDR3 DNA sequence: TGTGCCAGCACCTACAGGGGGCAGCATAATGAAAAACTGTTTTTT. The chain links TRBV9 to TRBJ1-4; 9 bases agree with TRBD1. This CDR3 spans 15 amino acids. Germline V gives CDR1 SGDLS, CDR2 YYNGEE. J lost 4 bases, V lost 6 bases, and 7 bases had no gene match.

The chain has TRBV29-1 and TRBJ2-1; 9 bases fit TRBD2. The CDR3 spans 15 residues. V dropped 3 bases and J dropped 5; count of bases not matched to a gene: 8. CDR1 and CDR2 (germline): SQVTM, ANQGSEA. CDR3 sequence (DNA): TGCAGCGTTGATGCCACTAGCGGGTGGAACAATGAGCAGTTCTTC. Translated: CSVDATSGWNNEQFF.

The genes are TRBV18 and TRBJ1-1, with 9 bases aligning to TRBD1. Unmatched junction bases numbered 9, after V lost 4 bases and J lost 0 bases. Germline CDR1 reads KGHSH; CDR2 reads LQKENI. This CDR3 spans 17 amino acids. CDR3 loop: CASSLLGTGRVNTEAFF. CDR3 sequence (DNA): TGTGCCAGCTCACTATTAGGGACAGGGCGGGTGAACACTGAAGCTTTCTTT.

This clone turned up a few times. V gene TRBV5-1 combines with J gene TRBJ1-1, with D possibly matching TRBD1 (6 bases). V lost 3 bases to trimming and J lost 0 bases, with 15 bases between them. The CDR3 has 16 amino acids. Germline-derived CDR1 and CDR2 are SGHRS and YFSETQ. CDR3 sequence (DNA): TGCGCCAGCAGCTCGCAGGGGTACGGCATGAACACTGAAGCTTTCTTT. This codes for CASSSQGYGMNTEAFF.

Remarks on this clone: This specimen includes other DNA sequences encoding the same CDR3. The chain recombines TRBV28 with TRBJ1-5, with D possibly being TRBD1 (5 bases). The V gene's germline CDR1 is MDHEN and CDR2 SYDVKM. Between the trimmed V and J ends, which lost 6 bases and 0 bases, there was a span of 12 bases. The CDR3 consists of 15 residues. The CDR3 reads CASRGQGGSNQPQHF. The CDR3 DNA is TGTGCCAGCAGGGGCCAGGGCGGTAGCAATCAGCCCCAGCATTTT. The complete variable domain, with remaining parts taken from reference TRBV28 and TRBJ1-5, reads DVKVTQSSRYLVKRTGEKVFLECVQDMDHENMFWYRQDPGLGLRLIYFSYDVKMKEKGDIPEGYSVSREKKERFSLILESASTNQTSMYLCASRGQGGSNQPQHFGDGTRLSIL.

In this sample, this clone turned up once. This chain joins TRBV6-5 and TRBJ1-2, with 7 nucleotides matching TRBD1. The CDR3 consists of 13 residues. CDR1 is MNHEY and CDR2 is SVGAGI in the germline V gene. The ends lost 5 bases at V and 4 bases at J; junction bases unmatched: 4. CDR3 protein: CASSTGVSYGYTF. CDR3 nucleotides: TGTGCCAGCAGTACAGGGGTTAGCTATGGCTACACCTTC.

The chain combines TRBV7-2 with TRBJ2-3, with TRBD2 identical over 9 bases. This CDR3 spans 14 amino acids. Trimming cost V 5 bases and J 5 bases; bases outside gene matches: 5. Germline values: CDR1 SGHTA, CDR2 FQGNSA. CDR3 amino acids: CASSPAGGGDTQYF. CDR3 DNA sequence: TGTGCCAGCAGCCCAGCGGGGGGTGGAGATACGCAGTATTTT.

This chain uses TRBV6-5 with TRBJ2-1; D ambiguous. V shed 5 bases and J shed 2 bases, with 7 bases lying between them. Germline-derived CDR1 and CDR2 are MNHEY and SVGAGI. The CDR3 is made up of 13 amino acids. This CDR3 reads CASSLDTYNEQFF. The CDR3 DNA follows: TGTGCCAGCAGTCTCGACACCTACAATGAGCAGTTCTTC.

This clone has more than one count but fewer than ten. The chain uses TRBV3-1 (or the pseudogene TRBV3-2) and TRBJ1-6; D might be TRBD1 (5 bases). V lost 6 bases to trimming and J lost 0 bases, with 9 bases between them. The length of the CDR3 is 15 residues. Germline CDR1 is LGHDT and CDR2 is YNNKEL (reference sequence). The CDR3 is CASREGSSYNSPLHF. The CDR3 DNA follows: TGTGCCAGCAGGGAGGGGAGCTCCTATAATTCACCCCTCCACTTT.

The chain uses TRBV19 and TRBJ1-2; 9 positions agree with TRBD1. The V gene end was trimmed by 8 bases and the J gene end by 8 bases; junction bases not matched to a gene: 15. The CDR3 extends over 15 amino acids. Germline V gene lookup returns CDR1 LNHDA and CDR2 SQIVND (reference sequence). This CDR3 reads CASATPGTGSGGYTF. CDR3 DNA sequence: TGTGCCAGTGCCACTCCCGGGACAGGGTCAGGAGGCTACACCTTC.

The gene calls are TRBV7-6 and TRBJ2-1; the D gene is possibly TRBD2 (6 bases). Germline V lookup: CDR1 SGHVS, CDR2 FNYEAQ. CDR3 size: 15 residues. V lost 1 base and J lost 0, with 7 bases in between. The DNA for the CDR3 is TGTGCCAGCAGCTTAGTAGCGGTCTCCTACAATGAGCAGTTCTTC. This sequence encodes CASSLVAVSYNEQFF.

This clone came up a few times. This sequence joins TRBV4-2 and TRBJ1-1; 8 bases match TRBD1. V dropped 7 bases and J dropped 3; count of bases not matched to a gene: 13. The CDR3 is made up of 16 amino acids. Germline CDR1 is LGHNA and CDR2 is YNFKEQ. The CDR3 region has the DNA TGTGCCAGCACCAAATTGCAGGGGGCTGGTGACACTGAAGCTTTCTTT. This translates into CASTKLQGAGDTEAFF.

The V call is TRBV7-9, the J call TRBJ2-5; tentatively, D is TRBD1 (6 bases). With 0 bases removed from V and 4 bases from J, the gap between germline ends came to 9 bases. The CDR3 contains 14 residues. CDR1 is SEHNR, CDR2 FQNEAQ, per germline (reference sequence). This chain's CDR3 is CASSLAGRGETQYF. The CDR3 DNA reads as TGTGCCAGCAGCTTAGCGGGCAGGGGAGAGACCCAGTACTTC.

V usage is TRBV9 and J usage is TRBJ1-2; D unresolved. Germline V gene sequence: CDR1 SGDLS, CDR2 YYNGEE. V was clipped by 0 bases and J by 8 bases, with 14 bases between them. The CDR3 sequence is 14 residues long. The CDR3 sequence: CASSVAEGSDGYTF. Written as DNA, the CDR3 is TGTGCCAGCAGCGTAGCGGAGGGTTCGGACGGCTACACCTTC.

This sequence joins TRBV7-9 and TRBJ1-3, with TRBD1 as a possible D gene (5 bases). Trimming removed 2 bases from V and 3 bases from J, with 17 bases in between. The CDR3 runs to 17 residues. Germline loops: CDR1 SEHNR, CDR2 FQNEAQ (reference sequence). Here the CDR3 reads CASSLFGQGGGGNTIYF. CDR3 DNA: TGTGCCAGCAGCTTATTCGGGCAGGGAGGAGGTGGAAACACCATATATTTT.

This chain joins TRBV7-2 and TRBJ1-6, with 7 bases aligning to TRBD1. Germline lookup yields CDR1 SGHTA and CDR2 FQGNSA. CDR3 length equals 14 residues. Trimming at V came to 1 base and at J to 13 bases, leaving 7 bases not matched to a gene. Here the CDR3 DNA reads TGTGCCAGCAGCTTAGGCTCAGGGGGGTCCCCCCTCCACTTT. It is translated as CASSLGSGGSPLHF.

The genes are TRBV7-6 and TRBJ2-4; D uncertain. The CDR3 length is 11 residues. V was clipped by 5 bases and J by 6 bases, with 5 bases between them. Germline CDR1 and CDR2: SGHVS and FNYEAQ. The DNA of the CDR3 is TGTGCCAGCAGCGGCCTAAACATTCAGTACTTC. Its translation is CASSGLNIQYF. The whole variable domain, filled in from reference TRBV7-6 and TRBJ2-4, reads GAGVSQSPRYKVTKRGQDVALRCDPISGHVSLYWYRQALGQGPEFLTYFNYEAQQDKSGLPNDRFSAERPEGSISTLTIQRTEQRDSAMYRCASSGLNIQYFGAGTRLSVL.

The V call is TRBV29-1, the J call TRBJ1-1, with a possible D match to TRBD1 (5 bases). Looked up from germline, CDR1 is SQVTM and CDR2 is ANQGSEA. V lost 7 bases and J lost 4, with 13 bases in between. The CDR3 is 12 amino acids. The CDR3 protein is CSAEDGGTEAFF. The CDR3 DNA reads TGCAGCGCTGAGGACGGGGGCACTGAAGCTTTCTTT.

The chain has TRBV28 and TRBJ1-1; 11 bases match TRBD1. V was clipped by 3 bases and J by 7 bases; unmatched bases: 16. CDR1 is MDHEN, CDR2 SYDVKM, per germline. The CDR3 has 18 amino acids. The CDR3 region is CASSFVPGQGVRRDEAFF. Here the CDR3 DNA reads TGTGCCAGCAGTTTTGTACCGGGACAGGGGGTCCGGAGGGATGAAGCTTTCTTT.